This T cell receptor (beta chain) was documented in a study of blood T cell repertoires in COVID-19 (dated by TCRdb to about 2020). Study-wide context: The collaborator samples originated in the United States, Italy and Spain and spanned the acute and convalescent phases of COVID-19. The prospective study material was composed of cDNA or gDNA derived from T cells, B-cell-depleted T cells, or PBMCs. The dataset comprised deeply sampled blood TCRbeta repertoires from subjects exposed to, actively infected with, or recovered from COVID-19. The repertoires were released in a freely available public database meant as a resource for research on the immune response to SARS-CoV-2. Samples came from the ongoing ImmuneRACE study (first 160 participants) plus 1,254 subjects from 6 global collaborators. Sample metadata almost always included a de-identified subject ID, COVID-19 status, age in years and sex. Where available, HLA class I and class II types were obtained from metadata supplied by the sample provider rather than from assay-based typing.

The collaborating institutions used their own protocols to collect whole blood in K2EDTA tubes. For TCRbeta analysis, collaborator samples were shipped as frozen whole blood, as isolated PBMCs, or as DNA extracted from either sample type. Broad study findings and their caveats: The amount of clinical and demographic metadata varied by source and participant and was provided uncurated.

The germline V gene provides CDR1 SNHLY and CDR2 FYNNEI. A distance of 20 bases separates the germline ends of V and J, which lose 4 bases and 7 bases respectively. The CDR3 contains 16 residues, cysteine and phenylalanine counted. This entry keeps only the CDR3 DNA: 48 bases, framed from base 1. As concerns this clone: Its antigen is not yet known. No quality values exist for individual bases; no much larger clone is one base distant.

The immunoSEQ Assay, a bias-controlled multiplex PCR, was used to amplify TCRbeta CDR3 regions from genomic DNA. The paper's processing steps were these. Nucleated cell counts per sample were estimated from amplification of reference gene primers within the assay. To quantify the absolute abundance of each unique TCRbeta CDR3 rearrangement, sequence reads were collapsed and filtered. For each sample, productive Simpson clonality was calculated as the square root of Simpson's diversity index across productive rearrangements. What TCRdb holds here is the immuneACCESS table cut down to in-frame rearrangements. Part of the clones is not present; checked against another copy, under half of the missing clones reflect an unresolved V gene, and the others are unexplained. The DNA was the basis for D and trimming; V, J and clone size are from that table. The sample table records 90,000 to 110,000 clones; 80% of these occur just once. Around 4.7% of the sample belongs to the ten largest clones.

The V and J genes are TRBV2 and TRBJ1-5; the D gene is perhaps TRBD1, on 6 matching bases. Material: peripheral blood. The receptor was isolated from a human donor in a cohort sampled during active or convalescent COVID-19. CDR3 reads: CASSGPGGRGSQPQHF. The DNA sequence follows: TGTGCCAGCAGTGGGCCTGGGGGCAGGGGAAGCCAGCCCCAGCATTTT.